This TCR beta chain comes out of a study of blood T cell repertoires in COVID-19. V was shortened by 6 bases and J by 5 bases, with 17 bases between the two germline ends. This CDR3 is 14 amino acids long. Germline lookup yields CDR1 SNHLY and CDR2 FYNNEI. This table comes from immunoSEQ multiplex PCR, and its TCRdb copy is limited to in-frame clones, with some not included. The table has some 68,000 clones, roughly 90% seen once. Enrolled during active infection, Seattle patients were then followed longitudinally. The specimen was peripheral blood. The TCR originated in a man in his forties with COVID-19, enrolled during active disease. The rearrangement uses TRBV2 and TRBJ2-7; TRBD2 might be the D (6 bases). In nucleotides, the CDR3 is TGTGCCAGCAGGGAGGGTGTACCCACCCACGAGCAGTACTTC. Translated: CASREGVPTHEQYF.